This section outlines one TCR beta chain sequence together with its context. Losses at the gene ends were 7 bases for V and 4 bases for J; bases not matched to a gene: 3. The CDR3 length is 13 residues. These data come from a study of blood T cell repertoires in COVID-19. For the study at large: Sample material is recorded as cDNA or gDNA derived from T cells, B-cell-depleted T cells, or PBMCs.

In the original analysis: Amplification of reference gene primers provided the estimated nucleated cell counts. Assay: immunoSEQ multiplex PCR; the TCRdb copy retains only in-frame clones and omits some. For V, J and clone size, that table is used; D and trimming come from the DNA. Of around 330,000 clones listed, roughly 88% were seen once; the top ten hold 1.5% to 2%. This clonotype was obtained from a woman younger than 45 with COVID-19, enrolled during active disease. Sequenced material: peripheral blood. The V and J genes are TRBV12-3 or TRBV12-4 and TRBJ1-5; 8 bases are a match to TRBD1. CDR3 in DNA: TGTGCCAGCATGGACAGGGTAAATCAGCCCCAGCATTTT. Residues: CASMDRVNQPQHF.